This T cell receptor beta chain originates from a study of T cells in Graves' hyperthyroidism and ophthalmopathy. RNA transcripts gave rise to amplified TCR beta CDR3 regions. First-round RT-PCR of the TCR CDR3 relied on the HTBI primer set. MiXCR, applied by TCRdb to the multiplex PCR reads, yields one record per CDR3 protein. The sample has some 300,000 distinct CDR3 sequences, around 17% seen once. CDR3 length: 14 residues. Losses at the gene ends were 6 bases for V and 10 bases for J; bases not matched to a gene: 7. CDR1 is SNHLY and CDR2 is FYNNEI in the germline V gene. The receptor comes from a man younger than 45 with Graves' hyperthyroidism. The sequencing sample was made of blood. The rearrangement uses TRBV2 and TRBJ1-6, with 9 bases lining up with TRBD1. The CDR3, as DNA: TGTGCCAGCAGCGGACAGGGGATATCGTCACCCCTCCACTTT. Its protein product is CASSGQGISSPLHF.